Below are 24 T cell receptor beta chains sequenced from a single sample in a study of control samples from healthy donors and cancer patients (dated by TCRdb to the early 2020s). Library construction relied on the immunoSEQ multiplex PCR assay. In TCRdb, the immuneACCESS table is reduced to in-frame sequences with V and J assigned. These tables do not hold every clone; where another copy was compared, an unresolved V gene accounts for under half, and the others remain unexplained. Present in this sample are approximately 160,000 clones, roughly 93% of which were seen just once. Roughly 4% of the sample goes to the ten largest clones. The specimen was blood. The receptors stem from an older woman in good health.

V is TRBV11-2 and J is TRBJ1-4; D might be TRBD1 (6 bases). Trimming left V 5 bases short and J 7 bases short, with 17 bases between. CDR1 and CDR2 (germline): SGHAT, FQNNGV. The length of the CDR3 is 15 residues. DNA for the CDR3: TGTGCCAGCAGCCCCGGACAGTCTGTGGGTGAAAAACTGTTTTTT. As protein: CASSPGQSVGEKLFF.

The chain couples TRBV14 to TRBJ1-6; 10 bases agree with TRBD1. Germline V CDR1 and CDR2: SGHDN, FVKESK. V lost 1 base, J lost 10 bases, and 1 base stayed unmatched. This CDR3 has 14 amino acids. Here the CDR3 reads CASSQGQGASPLHF. The CDR3 DNA reads TGTGCCAGCAGCCAAGGACAGGGGGCCTCACCCCTCCACTTT. Full variable domain (rest looked up from reference TRBV14 and TRBJ1-6): EAGVTQFPSHSVIEKGQTVTLRCDPISGHDNLYWYRRVMGKEIKFLLHFVKESKQDESGMPNNRFLAERTGGTYSTLKVQPAELEDSGVYFCASSQGQGASPLHFGNGTRLTVT.

V gene TRBV3-1 (or the pseudogene TRBV3-2) combines with J gene TRBJ1-2, with TRBD1 matching over 11 bases. The CDR3 covers 17 residues. Germline CDR1 reads LGHDT; CDR2 reads YNNKEL (reference sequence). After removal of 2 bases from V and 3 bases from J, the junction contained 8 bases not matched to a gene. The CDR3 region is CASSQQNPGQGDYGYTF. The CDR3 nucleotides read TGTGCCAGCAGCCAACAGAACCCGGGACAGGGGGACTATGGCTACACCTTC.

V and J are TRBV7-8 and TRBJ2-1, with D possibly TRBD2 on 5 matching bases. This CDR3 contains 13 residues. Trimming shortened V by 0 bases and J by 6 bases, and 6 bases separated the two germline ends. The germline V gene has CDR1 SGHVS and CDR2 FQNEAQ. The CDR3 is CASSLAGSNEQFF. The DNA for the CDR3 is TGTGCCAGCAGCTTAGCGGGGAGCAATGAGCAGTTCTTC.

The chain joins TRBV27 to TRBJ2-1; 7 positions match TRBD2. CDR3 size: 13 residues. Germline V gene sequence: CDR1 MNHEY, CDR2 SMNVEV (reference sequence). V gave up 6 bases and J gave up 4 bases; unmatched junction bases: 3. CDR3 protein: CASRTGGYNEQFF. Written as DNA, the CDR3 is TGTGCCAGCAGGACGGGGGGATACAATGAGCAGTTCTTC.

This clone has a single count. This chain joins TRBV18 and TRBJ2-7; TRBD1 is a possible D gene (7 bases). Between the trimmed V and J ends, which lost 4 bases and 0 bases, there was a span of 16 bases. The CDR3 spans 16 residues. In germline, CDR1 is KGHSH, CDR2 LQKENI. The CDR3 bases are TGTGCCAGCTCACAATCCAGGGGGGAGAACTCCTACGAGCAGTACTTC. This codes for CASSQSRGENSYEQYF. Full variable domain (outside the CDR3, taken from reference TRBV18 and TRBJ2-7): NAGVMQNPRHLVRRRGQEARLRCSPMKGHSHVYWYRQLPEEGLKFMVYLQKENIIDESGMPKERFSAEFPKEGPSILRIQQVVRGDSAAYFCASSQSRGENSYEQYFGPGTRLTVT.

Worth noting for this clone: Within the sample, other DNA sequences also encode this same CDR3. The chain has TRBV3-1 (or the pseudogene TRBV3-2) and TRBJ1-1; possible D gene TRBD1, 5 bases. The CDR3 extends over 15 amino acids. The V end was cut by 1 base, the J end by 0 bases, with 9 bases between. From germline, CDR1 is LGHDT and CDR2 YNNKEL (reference sequence). CDR3: CASSQGGQMNTEAFF. Here the CDR3 DNA reads TGTGCCAGCAGCCAAGGTGGACAAATGAACACTGAAGCTTTCTTT.

The chain combines TRBV20-1 with TRBJ1-2; no clear D gene. The CDR3 covers 10 residues. Germline V CDR1 and CDR2: DFQATT, SNEGSKA (reference sequence). The CDR3 DNA reads TGCAGCGTGGACCAAGAGGGCTACACCTTC. It specifies CSVDQEGYTF.

The chain has TRBV24-1 and TRBJ1-5; D call uncertain. Germline loops: CDR1 KGHDR, CDR2 SFDVKD. The V end was cut by 8 bases, the J end by 6 bases, with 28 bases between. The CDR3 length is 18 residues. This CDR3 is CATTSTGPLTITAQPQHF. CDR3 nucleotide sequence: TGTGCCACCACGTCCACCGGGCCCCTAACAATCACGGCTCAGCCCCAGCATTTT.

This clone came up once. V and J are TRBV7-9 and TRBJ1-6, with D unclear. The germline V gene encodes CDR1 SEHNR and CDR2 FQNEAQ (reference sequence). Between the trimmed V and J ends, which lost 5 bases and 3 bases, there was a span of 5 bases. The length of the CDR3 is 13 residues. The CDR3 reads CASSPRYNSPLHF. Written as DNA, the CDR3 is TGTGCCAGCAGCCCCCGCTATAATTCACCCCTCCACTTT.

This clone has a handful of counts. The chain recombines TRBV9 with TRBJ2-1; D gene uncertain. CDR1 is SGDLS and CDR2 is YYNGEE in the germline V gene. The CDR3 runs 12 residues. V gave up 0 bases and J gave up 9 bases, with 7 bases separating them. Here the CDR3 DNA reads TGTGCCAGCAGCGTAGAGCAGGCTGAGCAGTTCTTC. Translating it yields CASSVEQAEQFF.

The gene calls are TRBV7-9 and TRBJ2-3, with TRBD2 matching over 8 bases. Trimming took 5 bases from V and 3 from J; bases not matched to a gene: 7. The V gene's germline CDR1 is SEHNR and CDR2 FQNEAQ (reference sequence). The CDR3 runs to 15 residues. CDR3 sequence reads: CASSPPGGLTDTQYF. The DNA of the CDR3 is TGTGCCAGCAGCCCGCCGGGGGGGCTGACAGATACGCAGTATTTT.

This clone was seen a single time. This rearrangement joins TRBV12-5 to TRBJ2-5; D gene unclear. V was shortened by 3 bases and J by 5 bases, with 4 bases between the two germline ends. Germline V gene lookup returns CDR1 LGHNT and CDR2 FRNRAP. There are 11 residues in the CDR3. The CDR3 sequence: CASGLHETQYF. In DNA, the CDR3 is TGTGCTAGTGGTTTACACGAGACCCAGTACTTC.

This chain joins TRBV7-2 and TRBJ1-2; D is perhaps TRBD1 (6 bases). The ends were cut back, 2 bases at V and 8 bases at J, with 12 bases in the middle. This CDR3 has 13 amino acids. CDR1 and CDR2 from the germline V gene are SGHTA and FQGNSA. The CDR3, as DNA: TGTGCCAGCAGCTTAAGGGGGGGCGACGGCTACACCTTC. It is translated as CASSLRGGDGYTF.

Worth noting for this clone: Relative to the germline gene, one junction end is altered; a read error may explain this. V and J are TRBV7-7 and TRBJ1-2, with D possibly being TRBD1 (6 bases). The germline V gene encodes CDR1 SSHAT and CDR2 FNYEAQ (reference sequence). The CDR3 spans 15 residues. The CDR3 nucleotides read TGTGCTAGCAGCTATGGGGGGCAGGGACGGGATGGCTACACCTTC. This sequence encodes CASSYGGQGRDGYTF.

The chain carries TRBV11-2 and TRBJ1-2; the D is unclear. Germline assignment: CDR1 SGHAT and CDR2 FQNNGV. The germline V and J ends were trimmed by 0 bases and 4 bases, with 6 bases remaining between them. This CDR3 has 13 residues. The CDR3 DNA sequence: TGTGCCAGCAGCTTAGATTGGATCTATGGCTACACCTTC. This sequence encodes CASSLDWIYGYTF.

CDR3 protein: CASSADRAKTEAFF. The CDR3 region has the DNA TGTGCCAGCAGCGCCGACAGGGCGAAGACTGAAGCTTTCTTT. This chain links TRBV6-5 with TRBJ1-1; 7 nucleotides line up with TRBD1. J gave up 5 bases and V 6 bases, and 9 bases lay outside the gene matches. Germline loops: CDR1 MNHEY, CDR2 SVGAGI. CDR3 length: 14 amino acids.

This clone showed up just a few times. The V gene is TRBV6-5, the J gene TRBJ1-1; no clear D gene. There are 13 residues in the CDR3. Deletions cut 5 bases from V and 1 base from J, with 8 bases between. Germline CDR1 reads MNHEY; CDR2 reads SVGAGI. The chain's CDR3 is CASSLDGNTEAFF. The CDR3 bases are TGTGCCAGCAGTCTGGACGGGAACACTGAAGCTTTCTTT.

The rearrangement links TRBV7-2 to TRBJ1-5; D is ambiguous. The CDR3 runs to 14 residues. Germline CDR1 reads SGHTA; CDR2 reads FQGNSA. The ends were cut back, 1 base at V and 5 bases at J, with 9 bases in the middle. The CDR3 protein is CASSLGQFDQPQHF. DNA of the CDR3: TGTGCCAGCAGCTTAGGTCAGTTCGATCAGCCCCAGCATTTT.

The V gene is TRBV2, the J gene TRBJ1-1; no clear D gene. CDR3 size: 14 residues. Per the germline V gene, CDR1 is SNHLY and CDR2 is FYNNEI. Trimming left V 6 bases short and J 4 bases short, with 15 bases between. In DNA form, the CDR3 reads TGTGCCAGCAGCCCGACCCTGTCCGGCACTGAAGCTTTCTTT. Translation: CASSPTLSGTEAFF.

The rearrangement joins TRBV5-1 to TRBJ2-5; D is ambiguous. V dropped 2 bases and J dropped 2 bases, with 10 bases sitting between them. The CDR3 consists of 14 residues. Germline assignment: CDR1 SGHRS and CDR2 YFSETQ. The CDR3 region has the DNA TGCGCCAGCAGCTTCAGTACAGCACAAGAGACCCAGTACTTC. Translated, it gives CASSFSTAQETQYF.

The CDR3 protein is CASSFGSGVKPQHF. The CDR3 DNA follows: TGTGCCAGCAGCTTCGGGTCGGGGGTGAAGCCCCAGCATTTT. The chain carries TRBV7-9 and TRBJ1-5, with a tentative D call TRBD1 (5 bases). Germline V gene data show CDR1 as SEHNR and CDR2 as FQNEAQ (reference sequence). Between the trimmed V and J ends, which lost 3 bases and 8 bases, there was a span of 14 bases. This CDR3 spans 14 amino acids.

The chain carries TRBV12-5 and TRBJ2-7; 9 nucleotides line up with TRBD1. The CDR3 is 14 amino acids. CDR1 is LGHNT and CDR2 is FRNRAP in the germline V gene. The trim removed 4 bases at V and 13 bases at J, leaving 14 bases unmatched. CDR3 residues: CASGSSGQGTPQYF. In nucleotides, the CDR3 is TGTGCTAGTGGTTCCTCAGGACAGGGGACACCTCAATACTTC.

The CDR3 region is CASSTRDSLGYGYTF. DNA of the CDR3: TGTGCCAGCAGTACTCGGGACAGCCTGGGCTATGGCTACACCTTC. The chain combines TRBV6-2 or TRBV6-3 with TRBJ1-2, with TRBD1 identical over 7 bases. With V trimmed by 5 bases and J by 4 bases, 10 bases remained unmatched. CDR3 length: 15 residues. Germline-derived CDR1 and CDR2 are MNHEY and SVGEGT.